The T cell receptor beta chain under discussion was sequenced for a study of blood T cell repertoires in COVID-19. Background on the study: PBMCs, B-cell-depleted T cells, or T cells were the source of the cDNA or gDNA that made up the material.

TCRdb keeps only in-frame clones here, not all; method: immunoSEQ multiplex PCR. This table has hundreds of thousands of clones, about 84% appearing once. CDR1 and CDR2 (germline): MDHEN, SYDVKM. V lost 3 bases and J lost 6; bases outside the gene matches: 9. CDR3 length equals 16 residues. Study members were between roughly 18 and 100 years old and lived in approximately 25 US regions. Clinical history reported by participants formed the basis on which cohorts were assigned. Recovered status applied to Cohort 3 donors who had two consecutive negative PCRs. It also applied to those with clearance or with symptom resolution.

This receptor was obtained from a woman between 50 and 59 years old who had recovered from COVID-19. V and J are TRBV28 and TRBJ2-1, with 9 bases aligning to TRBD2. Source material: PBMCs or T cells enriched from blood (not recorded which). The CDR3 loop reads CASSLIRGRASNEQFF. CDR3 nucleotide sequence: TGTGCCAGCAGTTTGATTCGCGGGAGGGCCTCCAATGAGCAGTTCTTC.